This T cell receptor (beta chain) was recovered during a study of cytomegalovirus exposure and HLA in healthy donors (dated by TCRdb to the late 2010s). For the wider study: An earlier analysis of some 500 of the donors reported more than 250 Gb of sequence data and some 100 million unique TCR beta sequences from 150 million to 200 million T cells. Approximately 310 gigabases of sequencing data and approximately 93 million unique TCR sequences were included in an early release covering roughly 700 HLA-typed donors. The genetic ancestry cluster associated with self-reported Caucasian donors included over 65% of the roughly 360 genotyped donors. The aim of the study was to test whether cataloging public T cell receptors could identify signatures of past pathogen exposure. The study used immunosequencing to profile the T cell repertoires of 666 subjects and linked those repertoires to cytomegalovirus serostatus. A separate validation cohort of 100 to 150 different subjects was used in addition to the approximately 640-subject first cohort. To predict cytomegalovirus infection status, the study brought together high-throughput TCR immunosequencing, statistical association of individual TCRs with disease status, and machine learning. In a later analysis, previously published TCR beta repertoires from fewer than 750 donors were re-analyzed and high-resolution HLA genotyping was added so that TCR occurrence patterns could be studied. The later analysis used no new phenotypic data to find candidate immune exposures, relying instead on TCR beta sequences and their occurrence across donors. To decide whether each TCR beta V gene segment behaved as functional or pseudogenic, an earlier analysis of nearly 600 of the donors relied on high-throughput TCR beta sequencing. Donor age, sex, ethnicity and CMV serostatus were compiled alongside the repertoire data. Genome-wide SNP genotypes for about three fifths of the roughly 670 donors were used in a later genetic analysis, which treated that subset as a discovery cohort. All discovery cohort repertoires had been generated on a single sequencing platform. Both class I and class II loci were covered by HLA typing, at four-digit resolution. The number of typed donors differed by locus: about 620-640 for A, B, C, DRB1 and DQB1; some 500 for DQA1; 606 for DPA1; and around 490 for DPB1. A few DR-DQ haplotypes were treated as single units for association and clustering because of strong linkage in the cohort. Across 300 to 500 genotyped donors of the cohort, an average of 235,054 unique TCR beta nucleotide sequences per donor were sequenced, and about a sixth of those sequences were non-productive.

The receptor library was made with the immunoSEQ multiplex PCR assay. A mixture of 60 forward primers for TCR Vbeta segments and 13 reverse primers for TCR Jbeta segments was used in the multiplex PCR. A multiplex PCR assay on genomic DNA amplified the CDR3 region of rearranged TCR beta genes. On the Illumina HiSeq System, the amplified TCR beta libraries were sequenced as 87-base-pair reads. The source study handled its data this way. A later analysis tallied 75 million to 85 million unique TCR beta chains across the 666 repertoires, and some 12 million of those chains were shared by two or more donors. Raw reads were error-corrected and collapsed into unique sequences with a nearest-neighbor algorithm that merged closely related sequences to remove PCR and sequencing errors. CDR3 sequences were aligned to IMGT reference sequences to assign V, D and J gene segments. For a sequence to be retained, at least a six-nucleotide match to both a V gene segment and a J gene segment was required. A rearrangement was called productive if the CDR3 had no stop codons and remained in frame with V and J, and every other rearrangement was called non-productive. Following IMGT convention, CDR3 was defined as the stretch from the second conserved V-encoded cysteine to the conserved J-encoded phenylalanine. The earlier analysis of fewer than 700 of the donors excluded sequences that lacked an unambiguous match to a single V gene segment. In an earlier analysis of approximately 590 of the donors, V segments were called functional above 56.7% productive rearrangements and were called segregating when the between-donor standard deviation exceeded 5%. A statistical classification framework was developed to diagnose cytomegalovirus status using the catalog of TCR beta chain sequences. A later analysis assigned V and J genes by comparing TCR nucleotide sequences with IMGT/GENE-DB human TR gene sequences. Using the TCRdist pipeline, a later analysis assigned CDR3 sequences along with most-parsimonious VDJ recombination scenarios. In a later analysis, each TCR beta chain was defined by its CDR3 amino acid sequence together with its V-gene family, and reads without a unique V-gene family were excluded. As a way to deal with suspected cross-contamination and a sequencing artifact, a later analysis dropped more than 500 nucleotide sequences that were highly shared and had low generation probability. In a later analysis, a clonal expansion index for each public chain was calculated from normalized within-repertoire ranks of inferred template counts. In a later analysis, generation probabilities were computed using a VDJ recombination model fitted to out-of-frame rearrangements, and the results were checked against IGoR. A later analysis scored TCR-TCR, TCR-HLA and TCR-CMV co-occurrence with hypergeometric tests, applying a repertoire-size bias correction to TCR pairs. In a later analysis, false discovery rates were estimated by permuting HLA or CMV assignments 20 times. A later analysis grouped co-occurring TCRs with DBSCAN, adding TCRdist sequence similarity when clustering within HLA-allele-positive subsets. Repertoires with fewer than 30,000 or more than 120,000 public chains, plus five repertoires with anomalous nucleotide sharing, were excluded from co-occurrence clustering. What TCRdb holds here is the immuneACCESS table cut down to in-frame rearrangements. Part of the clones is not present; checked against another copy, under half of the missing clones reflect an unresolved V gene, and the others are unexplained. V and J calls and clone size are copied from that table; D and trimming were computed from the DNA. Here the sample has a few hundred thousand clones; 60% to 80% occur a single time. The ten largest clones represent 1.8% of the sample.

The investigation overall reported the following: In the study, around 150 TCR beta chains were listed as associated with cytomegalovirus. A later analysis found that TCR association rates varied across HLA loci, with DRB1 alleles showing the most associated TCRs and HLA-C alleles the fewest. The earlier analysis of approximately 590 of the donors excluded some 15 rarely observed V segments, including chromosome 9 orphons, because counts were too low. A further reported finding was that TCR beta sequences accurately predicted the HLA-A and HLA-B alleles for most subjects in the first cohort. In a later analysis, several top co-occurrence clusters were reported to appear linked to parvovirus B19, influenza, CMV and Epstein-Barr virus. Immune exposure information for the cohort was limited to CMV serostatus. Because some donors lacked HLA typing at each locus, the association tests relied only on the typed subset. A later genetic analysis reported fewer N-insertions in productive TCRs among donors in an Asian-associated ancestry cluster than the roughly 620-donor mean. A few of the identified cytomegalovirus-associated TCR beta chains were confirmed in vitro to be specific for cytomegalovirus antigens. The sequencing pipeline was judged likely to have produced a cluster of highly shared sequence variants as a technical artifact. Because the 87-base-pair reads could not distinguish some IMGT-functional V segments, including TRBV6-2 and TRBV6-3, those segments were excluded. The classifier was reported to diagnose cytomegalovirus status with high specificity and sensitivity in both the original and validation cohorts. Most TCR sequences were observed very rarely across donors, whereas some public TCRs were present in many individuals. Sequencing depth was assumed to be roughly uniform across donors in the presence/absence analyses, though that assumption may not hold. In a later analysis, HLA-associated TCR beta chains were found to be more clonally expanded and to have lower generation probabilities than equally common non-associated chains. Most CMV-associated TCR beta chains appeared to be HLA-restricted in a later analysis, and the HLA associations seemed to be driven largely by CMV exposure. The authors suggested that the approach could potentially be extended to other disease states and immunological phenotypes. When HLA alleles, especially DR and DQ, strongly co-occurred, TCR associations were difficult to assign to individual alleles. In this cohort, only TCR beta chains were sequenced, and detectable features were limited by the absence of alpha or paired-chain data. A later analysis associated about 17,000 TCR beta sequences with specific HLA alleles at a false discovery rate of 0.05. An association between a missense DCLRE1C variant and V-gene and J-gene trimming of TCR beta chains was found in a later genetic analysis and replicated in an independent cohort. Linkage disequilibrium might explain the correlated functional status among segregating V segments, but an unknown experimental factor could not be ruled out. An earlier analysis of some 560 of the donors showed that most TCR beta V segments appeared in productive rearrangements either about 87% or about 30% of the time, which broadly matched IMGT annotations.

In the case of this clone: The specificity of this receptor is unknown. No much larger clone exists at a distance of one base, and base qualities are not known.

The cohort consisted of 600 or so healthy bone marrow donors. Cohort members were all nominally healthy when sampled, although unrecorded immune exposures were likely present. The donor tested CMV seronegative, placing the donor among the 350 to 400 seronegative members of the cohort. Every donor gave a peripheral blood sample, and the peripheral blood mononuclear cells from that sample were used for TCR beta sequencing. The Qiagen DNeasy Blood Extraction Kit was used to extract genomic DNA from the blood cell samples. The CDR3 numbers 14 residues from cysteine through phenylalanine. The CDR3 DNA has 42 bases and is translated from base 1. V is shortened by 5 bases, J by 1 base, and the region joining them spans 11 bases. The germline V gene sets CDR1 to SGHNT and CDR2 to YENEEA.

This chain joins TRBV11-3 to TRBJ1-1; the D gene is perhaps TRBD1, from 5 matching bases. The receptor was isolated from a woman under 40 in good health and CMV-seronegative. Sequencing input: PBMCs. The CDR3 reads CASSGGGRNTEAFF. The nucleotide sequence is given as TGTGCCAGCAGCGGGGGAGGGAGGAACACTGAAGCTTTCTTT. With all but the CDR3 taken from the reference TRBV11-3 and TRBJ1-1 genes, the full variable domain is: EAGVVQSPRYKIIEKKQPVAFWCNPISGHNTLYWYLQNLGQGPELLIRYENEEAVDDSQLPKDRFSAERLKGVDSTLKIQPAELGDSAVYLCASSGGGRNTEAFFGQGTRLTVV.